This TCR beta chain was captured by sequencing in a study of CD8 T cells in Susac syndrome. This CDR3 contains 15 residues. V was shortened by 0 bases and J by 6 bases, with 15 bases between the two germline ends. The germline CDR1 and CDR2 sequences are GTSNPN and SVGIG (reference sequence). RNA amounts of about 0.5 to 1 ug underwent reverse transcription with random hexamers. TCRdb passed the immunoSEQ multiplex PCR reads through MiXCR, listing each CDR3 protein once. In the table there are about 210,000 distinct CDR3 sequences, roughly 96% of which are singletons. The authors negatively isolated CD8+ and CD4+ T cells and FACS-enriched TEMRA cells.

This clonotype was obtained from a human donor with multiple sclerosis. The V call is TRBV30, the J call TRBJ2-1, with a tentative D call TRBD1 (5 bases). Sequenced: CD4+ T cells from PBMCs. CDR3 amino acids: CAWSVGAGPGNEQFF. Here the CDR3 DNA reads TGTGCCTGGAGTGTAGGTGCAGGGCCGGGCAATGAGCAGTTCTTC.